Each of the 9 T cell receptor beta chains below was sequenced from the same sample in a study of T cells in Graves' hyperthyroidism and ophthalmopathy. Researchers took RNA transcripts and amplified the TCR beta CDR3 regions from them. HTBI primers were the set used in a first-round RT-PCR of the TCR CDR3. One entry per CDR3 protein results from TCRdb running MiXCR on the multiplex PCR reads. The sample contains 300,000 to 400,000 distinct CDR3 sequences, about a fifth of which appear only once. What was sequenced was blood. These receptors were taken from a man between 18 and 35 years old with Graves' ophthalmopathy.

CDR3 nucleotide sequence: TGTGCCAGCAGTCAGACAGGCACAGATACGCAGTATTTT. This translates into CASSQTGTDTQYF. The chain joins TRBV11-3 to TRBJ2-3; the D gene is possibly TRBD1 (5 bases). Deletions cut 6 bases from V and 1 base from J, with 8 bases between. The V gene's germline CDR1 is SGHNT and CDR2 YENEEA. The CDR3 is 13 residues long.

This chain connects TRBV12-3 or TRBV12-4 to TRBJ2-2; TRBD2 aligns across 9 bases. This CDR3 contains 15 residues. V lost 5 bases to trimming and J lost 6 bases; unmatched junction nucleotides: 7. CDR3 residues: CASSPGGGAAGELFF. The CDR3 bases are TGTGCCAGCAGTCCAGGCGGGGGGGCCGCCGGGGAGCTGTTTTTT.

This clonotype was counted at least ten times. The chain carries TRBV10-3 and TRBJ2-1; 10 nucleotides agree with TRBD2. The CDR3 is 16 residues long. Germline assignment: CDR1 ENHRY and CDR2 SYGVKD. V lost 0 bases and J lost 6; bases outside the gene matches: 5. CDR3 DNA sequence: TGTGCCATCAGTGAGTCGACCCAGCGGGGGGGCAATGAGCAGTTCTTC. Encoded protein: CAISESTQRGGNEQFF.

This clonotype has ten or more counts. V and J are TRBV7-6 and TRBJ1-1, with 7 bases identical to TRBD1. V lost 5 bases, J lost 10 bases, and 10 bases stayed unmatched. This CDR3 region has 13 residues. Germline CDR1 is SGHVS and CDR2 is FNYEAQ. This CDR3 reads CASSPGQAQGAFF. DNA for the CDR3: TGTGCCAGCAGCCCCGGACAGGCGCAGGGAGCTTTCTTT.

This clonotype was recorded at least ten times. The chain combines TRBV12-3 or TRBV12-4 with TRBJ1-4; 7 positions match TRBD1. The CDR3 consists of 17 residues. V lost 6 bases, J lost 7 bases, and 17 bases stayed unmatched. The CDR3 spells CASRMPGNRGGPEKLFF. CDR3 in DNA: TGTGCCAGCAGGATGCCGGGAAACAGGGGCGGTCCTGAAAAACTGTTTTTT.

The sample holds many counts of this clonotype. V usage is TRBV4-1 and J usage is TRBJ2-3; D perhaps matches TRBD2 (5 bases). Trimming took 5 bases from V and 6 from J, leaving 9 bases between them. Germline CDR1 reads MGHRA; CDR2 reads YSYEKL. The CDR3 contains 12 residues. CDR3 DNA sequence: TGCGCCAGCAGCGCAATAGCGGATACGCAGTATTTT. Translated, it gives CASSAIADTQYF.

The table lists this clonotype with a few counts. The J gene is TRBJ2-3, the V gene TRBV9; no firm D call. This CDR3 is built from 14 residues. Trimming removed 2 bases at V and 2 bases at J, with 9 bases between. Germline V gene data show CDR1 as SGDLS and CDR2 as YYNGEE. This CDR3 reads CASSVNSATDTQYF. CDR3 DNA sequence: TGTGCCAGCAGCGTGAACAGTGCCACAGATACGCAGTATTTT.

The J gene is TRBJ2-4, the V gene TRBV15; D is undetermined. Germline V gives CDR1 LNHNV, CDR2 YYDKDF (reference sequence). The CDR3 spans 17 residues. The germline V and J ends were trimmed by 1 base and 9 bases, with 22 bases remaining between them. CDR3 sequence (DNA): TGTGCCACCAGCAGAGGTCTTGTACACTATAATTTTGGCATTCAGTACTTC. Protein: CATSRGLVHYNFGIQYF.

This chain uses TRBV20-1 with TRBJ2-7; 9 nucleotides agree with TRBD2. The CDR3 has 13 residues. Germline CDR1 DFQATT, CDR2 SNEGSKA (reference sequence). Trimming took 0 bases from V and 6 from J; bases not matched to a gene: 3. Here the CDR3 DNA reads TGCAGTGCTAGAGAACTAGCGGGCATCGAGCAGTACTTC. Amino acid sequence: CSARELAGIEQYF.